These 32 T cell receptor beta chains share one sample of origin, sequenced in a study of T cell responses to AZD1222 COVID-19 vaccine. Clones were sequenced by immunoSEQ multiplex PCR, and TCRdb holds only the in-frame ones, with some missing. The sample includes about 97,000 clones, 70% to 90% seen only once; the top ten take roughly 2.8%. The sequenced sample was peripheral blood, obtained on day 0 of AZD1222 vaccination. These receptors originate from an adult in good health.

This clone was recorded a few times. V is TRBV5-5 and J is TRBJ1-5; D is unresolved. The ends were cut back, 0 bases at V and 0 bases at J, with 10 bases in the middle. CDR1 is SGHKS and CDR2 is YYEKEE in the germline V gene (reference sequence). The CDR3 extends over 16 amino acids. For the CDR3, the DNA is TGTGCCAGCAGCTTGGGTCAATGGTCTAGCAATCAGCCCCAGCATTTT. It specifies CASSLGQWSSNQPQHF. The full variable domain, its missing parts supplied by reference TRBV5-5 and TRBJ1-5, is DAGVTQSPTHLIKTRGQQVTLRCSPISGHKSVSWYQQVLGQGPQFIFQYYEKEERGRGNFPDRFSARQFPNYSSELNVNALLLGDSALYLCASSLGQWSSNQPQHFGDGTRLSIL.

The V call is TRBV2, the J call TRBJ2-1; perhaps TRBD2 as D (6 bases). V was trimmed by 8 bases and J by 1 base, leaving 12 bases between them. The length of the CDR3 is 14 residues. Germline CDR1 is SNHLY and CDR2 is FYNNEI. The DNA for the CDR3 is TGTGCCAGCTTATGGGACTCTTCCTACAATGAGCAGTTCTTC. This gives the protein CASLWDSSYNEQFF.

Only one count was recorded for this clone. The chain couples TRBV2 to TRBJ2-1; D may be TRBD1 (5 bases). The CDR3 covers 20 residues. V was shortened by 3 bases and J by 2 bases, with 26 bases between the two germline ends. The germline gives CDR1 SNHLY, CDR2 FYNNEI. The CDR3 DNA reads TGTGCCAGCAGTGAGTCCTTTCCTCCTTCGCGGACAAACGCCTACAATGAGCAGTTCTTC. Translation gives CASSESFPPSRTNAYNEQFF. Based on the CDR3 plus reference TRBV2 and TRBJ2-1, the full variable domain is EPEVTQTPSHQVTQMGQEVILRCVPISNHLYFYWYRQILGQKVEFLVSFYNNEISEKSEIFDDQFSVERPDGSNFTLKIRSTKLEDSAMYFCASSESFPPSRTNAYNEQFFGPGTRLTVL.

The chain has TRBV9 and TRBJ1-4; D gene ambiguous. Germline-derived CDR1 and CDR2 are SGDLS and YYNGEE. With 1 base removed from V and 7 bases from J, the gap between germline ends came to 14 bases. CDR3 length equals 15 residues. CDR3 amino acids: CASSVRSGDPEKLFF. Written as DNA, the CDR3 is TGTGCCAGCAGCGTAAGGTCCGGGGATCCTGAAAAACTGTTTTTT.

The V and J genes are TRBV6-1 and TRBJ1-1, with TRBD1 matching over 7 bases. The CDR3 is 13 residues long. Germline V lookup: CDR1 MNHNS, CDR2 SASEGT. J was trimmed by 3 bases and V by 3 bases; bases with no gene match: 1. CDR3 nucleotide sequence: TGTGCCAGCAGTGACACAGGGGACACTGAAGCTTTCTTT. Its protein is CASSDTGDTEAFF.

This chain uses TRBV11-3 with TRBJ1-1, with a weak D call TRBD1 (5 bases). The CDR3 has 15 residues. V was pared by 4 bases and J by 0 bases, with 12 bases between. Germline V gene sequence: CDR1 SGHNT, CDR2 YENEEA. The CDR3 DNA follows: TGTGCCAGCAGCTATACGACAGATCTGAACACTGAAGCTTTCTTT. As protein: CASSYTTDLNTEAFF.

CDR3 nucleotide sequence: TGTGCCAGCAGCCGAGAGGGATCGCCAACAGAAGCTTTCTTT. It codes for CASSREGSPTEAFF. The gene calls are TRBV4-2 and TRBJ1-1; D remains unclear. This CDR3 spans 14 amino acids. Deletions cut 4 bases from V and 8 bases from J, with 17 bases between. CDR1 LGHNA and CDR2 YNFKEQ come from the germline V gene.

This sequence joins TRBV4-1 and TRBJ2-6, with D tentatively TRBD1 (5 bases). V was shortened by 0 bases and J by 0 bases, with 15 bases between the two germline ends. The CDR3 is made up of 19 amino acids. Germline CDR1 reads MGHRA; CDR2 reads YSYEKL. CDR3 amino acids: CASSQDAARVASGANVLTF. The CDR3 nucleotides are TGCGCCAGCAGCCAAGATGCGGCCAGGGTGGCCTCTGGGGCCAACGTCCTGACTTTC.

The gene calls are TRBV6-2 or TRBV6-3 and TRBJ2-7, with a weak D call TRBD1 (6 bases). V gave up 2 bases and J gave up 0 bases, with 17 bases separating them. This CDR3 is 17 amino acids long. Germline V gene data show CDR1 as MNHEY and CDR2 as SVGEGT. CDR3 DNA: TGTGCCAGCAGTTACATATCCGGGGACACCTACTCCTACGAGCAGTACTTC. Translation: CASSYISGDTYSYEQYF.

The chain recombines TRBV6-1 with TRBJ2-7; D may be TRBD1 (6 bases). The CDR3 contains 15 residues. V was pared by 2 bases and J by 6 bases, with 17 bases between. CDR1 and CDR2 (germline): MNHNS, SASEGT. Written as DNA, the CDR3 is TGTGCCAGCAGTGAAACGTATCGTGGGGGCGGCGAGCAGTACTTC. It codes for CASSETYRGGGEQYF.

CDR3 sequence (DNA): TGTGCCAGCAGTCGCAGAAACAGGGAAGCTAACTATGGCTACACCTTC. Translation gives CASSRRNREANYGYTF. The rearrangement uses TRBV27 and TRBJ1-2; TRBD1 might be the D (6 bases). CDR3 size: 16 residues. CDR1 is MNHEY, CDR2 SMNVEV, per germline (reference sequence). Trimming cost V 5 bases and J 0 bases, with 16 bases left between them.

The chain is built from TRBV6-2 or TRBV6-3 and TRBJ1-2, with D uncertain. Trimming pared 0 bases from V and 0 bases from J, leaving 11 bases between. The V gene's germline CDR1 is MNHEY and CDR2 SVGEGT. The CDR3 sequence is 16 residues long. Written as DNA, the CDR3 is TGTGCCAGCAGTTACTCCAATTCGGCAGCTAACTATGGCTACACCTTC. It specifies CASSYSNSAANYGYTF.

The gene calls are TRBV19 and TRBJ1-6; unclear D gene. The CDR3 covers 14 residues. The germline V gene encodes CDR1 LNHDA and CDR2 SQIVND (reference sequence). V was trimmed by 5 bases and J by 3 bases, leaving 8 bases between them. The CDR3 spells CASSPRDYNSPLHF. CDR3 sequence (DNA): TGTGCCAGTAGTCCACGGGACTATAATTCACCCCTCCACTTT.

This clone was counted only a few times. V is TRBV11-2 and J is TRBJ2-7; 11 bases are shared with TRBD2. CDR1 is SGHAT and CDR2 is FQNNGV in the germline V gene. This CDR3 has 16 residues. J was trimmed by 3 bases and V by 5 bases; bases with no gene match: 9. This chain's CDR3 is CASSLTTSGAGYEQYF. In nucleotides, the CDR3 is TGTGCCAGCAGCCTAACGACTAGCGGGGCAGGCTACGAGCAGTACTTC.

This clone was seen more than once but under ten times. The CDR3 nucleotides are TGCAGTGCTTCAGGGGTCGGCTACACCTTC. Translation gives CSASGVGYTF. This rearrangement joins TRBV20-1 to TRBJ1-2; TRBD1 is a possible D gene (6 bases). V lost 5 bases and J 8 bases, leaving 9 bases between the germline ends. CDR1 DFQATT and CDR2 SNEGSKA come from the germline V gene (reference sequence). This CDR3 is 10 amino acids long.

A few counts support this clone. The rearrangement links TRBV3-1 (or the pseudogene TRBV3-2) to TRBJ1-1; D may be TRBD1 (6 bases). Germline values: CDR1 LGHDT, CDR2 YNNKEL (reference sequence). Trimming removed 1 base at V and 6 bases at J, with 12 bases between. The CDR3 is made up of 14 amino acids. The CDR3 loop reads CASSQGTETAEAFF. CDR3 bases: TGTGCCAGCAGCCAAGGGACAGAGACCGCTGAAGCTTTCTTT.

The chain has TRBV30 and TRBJ1-1; 7 bases fit TRBD1. This CDR3 is built from 13 residues. Trimming cost V 4 bases and J 1 base; bases outside gene matches: 3. Germline CDR1 reads GTSNPN; CDR2 reads SVGIG (reference sequence). The CDR3 DNA sequence: TGTGCCTGGAACAGGGGAGCGAACACTGAAGCTTTCTTT. Protein sequence: CAWNRGANTEAFF. Filled out from reference TRBV30 and TRBJ1-1, the complete variable domain reads SQTIHQWPATLVQPVGSPLSLECTVEGTSNPNLYWYRQAAGRGLQLLFYSVGIGQISSEVPQNLSASRPQDRQFILSSKKLLLSDSGFYLCAWNRGANTEAFFGQGTRLTVV.

The genes are TRBV28 and TRBJ2-5, with TRBD1 identical over 9 bases. Germline assignment: CDR1 MDHEN and CDR2 SYDVKM. With 6 bases clipped from V and 5 bases from J, the junction kept 13 bases outside the gene matches. This CDR3 is built from 16 residues. DNA for the CDR3: TGTGCCAGCAGCCCCTTCCGGGACAGGGTAGGCGAGACCCAGTACTTC. As protein: CASSPFRDRVGETQYF. The whole variable domain, remainder taken from reference TRBV28 and TRBJ2-5, is DVKVTQSSRYLVKRTGEKVFLECVQDMDHENMFWYRQDPGLGLRLIYFSYDVKMKEKGDIPEGYSVSREKKERFSLILESASTNQTSMYLCASSPFRDRVGETQYFGPGTRLLVL.

The chain links TRBV6-6 to TRBJ1-6; 11 nucleotides match TRBD1. The CDR3 consists of 13 residues. Germline trimming cut 8 bases from V and 8 bases from J; bases unmatched to any gene: 2. Germline assignment: CDR1 MNHNY and CDR2 SVGAGI (reference sequence). CDR3 DNA sequence: TGTGCCAGCGCGGGACAGGGGGATTCACCCCTCCACTTT. This sequence encodes CASAGQGDSPLHF.

V and J are TRBV28 and TRBJ1-1, with D possibly matching TRBD1 (5 bases). Germline V gene data show CDR1 as MDHEN and CDR2 as SYDVKM. The CDR3 spans 16 residues. V was clipped by 3 bases and J by 1 base, with 15 bases between them. The CDR3: CASSFQGRNPNTEAFF. CDR3 DNA sequence: TGTGCCAGCAGTTTTCAGGGTCGGAACCCGAACACTGAAGCTTTCTTT.

The gene calls are TRBV2 and TRBJ1-1; TRBD1 matches 10 bases. J gave up 0 bases and V 9 bases, and 7 bases lay outside the gene matches. CDR3 length equals 15 residues. In germline, CDR1 is SNHLY, CDR2 FYNNEI. DNA for the CDR3: TGTGCCAGGTCGGGACAGGGGATTTTGAACACTGAAGCTTTCTTT. This codes for CARSGQGILNTEAFF.

As concerns this clone: Sequence at one end of the junction differs from germline and may be a read error. The chain combines TRBV28 with TRBJ1-6; 8 positions agree with TRBD1. Germline V lookup: CDR1 MDHEN, CDR2 SYDVKM. The CDR3 runs 16 residues. The CDR3 loop reads CASYSTGTGDNSPLHF. The CDR3 DNA sequence: TGTGCCAGCTATTCCACCGGGACAGGAGATAATTCGCCCCTCCACTTT.

By sample share, this clone is medium-sized. Other DNA sequences in the same sample also yield this CDR3. This chain connects TRBV12-3 or TRBV12-4 to TRBJ1-1; no clear D gene. The V end lost 1 base, the J end lost 2 bases, and 5 bases lay between the germline ends. The CDR3 is made up of 13 amino acids. Here the CDR3 reads CASSLGPNTEAFF. Here the CDR3 DNA reads TGTGCCAGCAGTTTAGGACCTAACACTGAAGCTTTCTTT.

This chain joins TRBV10-2 and TRBJ1-1; TRBD1 might be the D (5 bases). Germline loops: CDR1 WSHSY, CDR2 SAAADI. V lost 3 bases, J lost 5 bases, and 16 bases lay in between. This CDR3 has 15 residues. CDR3 sequence: CASSEWGGDRTEAFF. The DNA of the CDR3 is TGCGCCAGCAGTGAATGGGGAGGGGATCGGACTGAAGCTTTCTTT.

Worth noting for this clone: Other DNA sequences of this sample code for an identical CDR3. The CDR3 is CASSLGRDEQFF. In DNA form, the CDR3 reads TGTGCCAGCAGCTTAGGTCGGGATGAGCAGTTCTTC. The chain couples TRBV7-9 to TRBJ2-1; no definite D call. Germline CDR1 and CDR2: SEHNR and FQNEAQ (reference sequence). The germline V and J ends were trimmed by 1 base and 8 bases, with 6 bases remaining between them. The CDR3 has 12 amino acids.

The rearrangement links TRBV2 to TRBJ1-4; 7 bases align to TRBD1. The trim removed 6 bases at V and 3 bases at J, leaving 7 bases unmatched. Looked up from germline, CDR1 is SNHLY and CDR2 is FYNNEI. This CDR3 has 15 amino acids. Written as DNA, the CDR3 is TGTGCCAGCAGCACCGACAGGGCGGCTAATGAAAAACTGTTTTTT. Translated: CASSTDRAANEKLFF.

V usage is TRBV14 and J usage is TRBJ2-5; 15 bases align to TRBD2. CDR1 SGHDN and CDR2 FVKESK come from the germline V gene. Unmatched junction bases numbered 6, after V lost 4 bases and J lost 0 bases. The CDR3 loop spans 18 amino acids. The DNA of the CDR3 is TGTGCCAGCAGCCGGGGACTAGCGGGGGGCTCACACCAAGAGACCCAGTACTTC. Its translation is CASSRGLAGGSHQETQYF. Supplemented by reference TRBV14 and TRBJ2-5, the full variable domain reads EAGVTQFPSHSVIEKGQTVTLRCDPISGHDNLYWYRRVMGKEIKFLLHFVKESKQDESGMPNNRFLAERTGGTYSTLKVQPAELEDSGVYFCASSRGLAGGSHQETQYFGPGTRLLVL.

This chain connects TRBV27 to TRBJ1-5, with 7 bases that match TRBD1. Germline loops: CDR1 MNHEY, CDR2 SMNVEV (reference sequence). The CDR3 is made up of 14 amino acids. V lost 6 bases to trimming and J lost 3 bases; unmatched junction nucleotides: 5. Here the CDR3 reads CASSLTGVNQPQHF. CDR3 DNA: TGTGCCAGCAGCCTCACAGGGGTCAATCAGCCCCAGCATTTT.

This clone was seen more than once but under ten times. The CDR3 DNA follows: TGTGCCAGCAGCTTAATGCCCCGTAACTCCTACGAGCAGTACTTC. Its protein product is CASSLMPRNSYEQYF. The rearrangement joins TRBV11-2 to TRBJ2-7; D remains unclear. Trimming took off 2 bases at V and 0 bases at J, with 11 bases between the two ends. The CDR3 covers 15 residues. Germline CDR1 is SGHAT and CDR2 is FQNNGV.

The chain joins TRBV6-5 to TRBJ1-5, with D perhaps matching TRBD1 (5 bases). CDR1 is MNHEY, CDR2 SVGAGI, per germline. Trimming stripped 2 bases from V and 4 bases from J, with 15 bases between. The CDR3 length is 16 residues. This chain's CDR3 is CASSYHPGTENQPQHF. The CDR3 region has the DNA TGTGCCAGCAGTTACCACCCCGGGACGGAGAATCAGCCCCAGCATTTT.

J is TRBJ1-6 and V is TRBV6-5; a weak D match, TRBD1 (5 bases). CDR1 is MNHEY and CDR2 is SVGAGI in the germline V gene. The CDR3 extends over 16 amino acids. V gave up 2 bases and J gave up 4 bases, with 12 bases separating them. CDR3 in amino acids: CASSYGGIGYNSPLHF. CDR3 DNA sequence: TGTGCCAGCAGTTACGGGGGGATAGGATATAATTCACCCCTCCACTTT.

In this sample, this clone turned up a few times. The chain joins TRBV5-4 to TRBJ1-4; TRBD1 aligns across 9 bases. Germline V CDR1 and CDR2: SGHNT, YYREEE (reference sequence). The CDR3 has 14 amino acids. J was trimmed by 7 bases and V by 4 bases; bases with no gene match: 5. For the CDR3, the DNA is TGTGCCAGCAGCAATGACAGGGGGGCTGAAAAACTGTTTTTT. Translation: CASSNDRGAEKLFF.